This TCR beta chain comes out of a study of somatic mutations in cytotoxic T cells in rheumatoid arthritis. Study conclusions and caveats: CD8+ clonality rose with age in rheumatoid arthritis patients, unlike in healthy controls. Any difference in CD8+ T-cell clonality between patients who had rheumatoid arthritis and healthy controls who were age-matched was not statistically significant.

On this clone: Antigen specificity is unknown.

Comprising 45% to 70% females and having a median age of around 59 years (range roughly 20-70), blood donors constituted the healthy controls. Using immunoSEQ multiplex PCR, the repertoire was profiled, and TCRdb retains in-frame clones only, with some absent. Found here are roughly 9,400 clones, roughly 80% of them singletons; the top ten hold roughly 34%. This CDR3 has 11 residues. The ends were cut back, 7 bases at V and 10 bases at J, with 11 bases in the middle. Per germline, CDR1 MNHEY and CDR2 SMNVEV (reference sequence). Sample: CD8+ T cells sorted from blood. The gene calls are TRBV27 and TRBJ2-1, with D tentatively TRBD1 (5 bases). This clonotype was sampled from a woman aged 50 to 65 in good health. This CDR3 is CASMVGREQFF. DNA for the CDR3: TGTGCCAGCATGGTGGGGCGGGAGCAGTTCTTC.